This T cell receptor beta chain is from a study of cytomegalovirus exposure and HLA in healthy donors. Overall study findings and caveats: Across donors, presence/absence analyses took sequencing depth to be roughly uniform.

The V end was cut by 4 bases, the J end by 0 bases, with 13 bases between. The CDR3 consists of 15 residues. Germline V lookup: CDR1 SGDLS, CDR2 YYNGEE. The PCR employed 60 Vbeta primers together with 13 Jbeta primers. The protocol was immunoSEQ multiplex PCR, while the TCRdb copy is restricted to in-frame clones and leaves out a portion. The table shows some 200,000 clones, with under 85% occurring only once. Details on this clone: Its antigen is currently unknown.

J is TRBJ1-1 and V is TRBV9, with D uncertain. The source of this sequence is a female donor in good health and CMV-seronegative. The sample was PBMCs. The CDR3 DNA follows: TGTGCCAGCAGCCCCAGAGGCGACTTGAACACTGAAGCTTTCTTT. Translating it yields CASSPRGDLNTEAFF.